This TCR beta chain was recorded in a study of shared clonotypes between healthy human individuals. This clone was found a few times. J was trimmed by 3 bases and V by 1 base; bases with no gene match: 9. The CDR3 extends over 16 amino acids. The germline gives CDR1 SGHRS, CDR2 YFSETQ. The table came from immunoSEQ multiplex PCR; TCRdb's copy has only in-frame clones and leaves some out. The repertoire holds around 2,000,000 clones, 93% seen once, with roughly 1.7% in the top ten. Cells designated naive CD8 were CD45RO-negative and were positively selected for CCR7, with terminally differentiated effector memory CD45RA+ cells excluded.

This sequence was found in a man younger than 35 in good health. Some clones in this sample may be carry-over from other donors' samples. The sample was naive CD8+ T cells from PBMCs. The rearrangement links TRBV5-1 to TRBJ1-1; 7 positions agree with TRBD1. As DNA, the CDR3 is TGCGCCAGCAGCTTGAAGTCAGGGGGAGAGGACACTGAAGCTTTCTTT. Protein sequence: CASSLKSGGEDTEAFF.